The rows below give T cell receptor beta chains drawn from one sample of a study of blood T cell repertoires in COVID-19. The repertoire was sequenced with immunoSEQ multiplex PCR; TCRdb's copy has only in-frame clones and lacks some. The profile shows about 280,000 clones, less than 85% of them singletons. The sample consisted of PBMCs or T cells enriched from blood (not recorded which). Source of these receptors: a woman between 50 and 59 years old who had recovered from COVID-19. The CDR3 runs from the conserved cysteine through the conserved F or W. Fields, in order: V gene, clone size, J gene, D gene, CDR3 DNA, CDR3 protein. A D gene is named only where the DNA matches it firmly. Some rows have no size entry. The others give once, few or many, or a class for an expanded clone.

v_gene: TRBV30; abundance: .; j_gene: TRBJ2-7; d_gene: .; CDR3nt: TGTGCCTGGAGTGGTGGAGGCTACGAGCAGTACTTC; CDR3aa: CAWSGGGYEQYF
v_gene: TRBV2; abundance: many; j_gene: TRBJ1-2; d_gene: .; CDR3nt: TGTGCCAGCAGGGGCGACCGACACTATGGCTACACCTTC; CDR3aa: CASRGDRHYGYTF
v_gene: TRBV6-5; abundance: .; j_gene: TRBJ2-3; d_gene: .; CDR3nt: TGTGCCAGCGCCGGGACACGTAGCACAGATACGCAGTATTTT; CDR3aa: CASAGTRSTDTQYF
v_gene: TRBV11-2; abundance: .; j_gene: TRBJ2-5; d_gene: TRBD2; CDR3nt: TGTGCCAGCAGCTTGGGGGGGTACGGAGAGACCCAGTACTTC; CDR3aa: CASSLGGYGETQYF
v_gene: TRBV7-9; abundance: once; j_gene: TRBJ2-1; d_gene: .; CDR3nt: TGTGCCAGCAGCCCTCGTCCCTATGGCAATGAGCAGTTCTTC; CDR3aa: CASSPRPYGNEQFF
v_gene: TRBV6-5; abundance: .; j_gene: TRBJ1-1; d_gene: .; CDR3nt: TGTGCCAGCAGTACCAGGGCGGTGAACACTGAAGCTTTCTTT; CDR3aa: CASSTRAVNTEAFF
v_gene: TRBV10-3; abundance: .; j_gene: TRBJ1-4; d_gene: .; CDR3nt: TGTGCCATCAGTGAGGGACTTAATGAAAAACTGTTTTTT; CDR3aa: CAISEGLNEKLFF
v_gene: TRBV11-2; abundance: .; j_gene: TRBJ2-1; d_gene: .; CDR3nt: TGTGCCAGCAGCATCGAGAAGCCTGGTGAGCAGTTCTTC; CDR3aa: CASSIEKPGEQFF
v_gene: TRBV5-1; abundance: .; j_gene: TRBJ2-3; d_gene: .; CDR3nt: TGCGCCAGCAGCTGGGAGGAGACCACAGATACGCAGTATTTT; CDR3aa: CASSWEETTDTQYF
v_gene: TRBV5-1; abundance: .; j_gene: TRBJ2-7; d_gene: TRBD2; CDR3nt: TGCGCCAGCAGCTTGAGGTTAGACCGGGGCGGGGGTTACGAGCAGTACTTC; CDR3aa: CASSLRLDRGGGYEQYF
v_gene: TRBV19; abundance: .; j_gene: TRBJ2-7; d_gene: TRBD1; CDR3nt: TGTGCCAGTAGTGCCGGGACAGGGGCGTACGAGCAGTACTTC; CDR3aa: CASSAGTGAYEQYF
v_gene: TRBV19; abundance: .; j_gene: TRBJ1-5; d_gene: .; CDR3nt: TGTGCCAGTAGTAGTTGGGGGCGCGATCAGCCCCAGCATTTT; CDR3aa: CASSSWGRDQPQHF
v_gene: TRBV15; abundance: .; j_gene: TRBJ2-1; d_gene: .; CDR3nt: TGTGCCACCAGCAGAGATCTAAGCGCCCAGTTCTTC; CDR3aa: CATSRDLSAQFF
v_gene: TRBV5-1; abundance: .; j_gene: TRBJ2-3; d_gene: .; CDR3nt: TGCGCCAGCAGCTTGGGGAGCCCCACAGATACGCAGTATTTT; CDR3aa: CASSLGSPTDTQYF
v_gene: TRBV28; abundance: .; j_gene: TRBJ1-2; d_gene: .; CDR3nt: TGTGCCAGCACCCTGCCGGCTAACTATGGCTACACCTTC; CDR3aa: CASTLPANYGYTF
v_gene: TRBV20-1; abundance: once; j_gene: TRBJ2-1; d_gene: TRBD2; CDR3nt: TGCAGTGCTAGTTATCTAGCGGACTCCTACAATGAGCAGTTCTTC; CDR3aa: CSASYLADSYNEQFF
v_gene: TRBV11-2; abundance: .; j_gene: TRBJ2-7; d_gene: .; CDR3nt: TGTGCCAGCAGCTTAGTTGTCGGCTCCTACGAGCAGTACTTC; CDR3aa: CASSLVVGSYEQYF
v_gene: TRBV10-3; abundance: .; j_gene: TRBJ2-3; d_gene: .; CDR3nt: TGTGCCATCAGTGAAAAAGGGGCTCTATTCACAGATACGCAGTATTTT; CDR3aa: CAISEKGALFTDTQYF
v_gene: TRBV27; abundance: few; j_gene: TRBJ1-1; d_gene: .; CDR3nt: TGTGCCAGCATGGGTTGGCGGGGCGGGGAAGCTTTCTTT; CDR3aa: CASMGWRGGEAFF
v_gene: TRBV3-1/TRBV3-2; abundance: few; j_gene: TRBJ1-5; d_gene: .; CDR3nt: TGTGCCAGCAGCCAAGGGAGAGAACAGCCCCAGCATTTT; CDR3aa: CASSQGREQPQHF
v_gene: TRBV7-9; abundance: .; j_gene: TRBJ2-7; d_gene: .; CDR3nt: TGTGCCAGCAGCTTAGTTACAGGGAATGGGGAGCAGTACTTC; CDR3aa: CASSLVTGNGEQYF
v_gene: TRBV6-5; abundance: .; j_gene: TRBJ2-7; d_gene: TRBD1; CDR3nt: TGTGCCAGCTTAGGACAGGGGCTTTCCTACGAGCAGTACTTC; CDR3aa: CASLGQGLSYEQYF
v_gene: TRBV29-1; abundance: .; j_gene: TRBJ2-1; d_gene: TRBD1; CDR3nt: TGCAGCGTTGAACTGGTAGGGGGCGGGAATGAGCAGTTCTTC; CDR3aa: CSVELVGGGNEQFF
v_gene: TRBV9; abundance: .; j_gene: TRBJ1-3; d_gene: .; CDR3nt: TGTGCCAGCAGCCGAGGGGGTTCTGGAAACACCATATATTTT; CDR3aa: CASSRGGSGNTIYF
v_gene: TRBV29-1; abundance: .; j_gene: TRBJ1-5; d_gene: .; CDR3nt: TGCAGCGTTGAGTTTTCAGGGGATCAGCCCCAGCATTTT; CDR3aa: CSVEFSGDQPQHF
v_gene: TRBV29-1; abundance: few; j_gene: TRBJ2-2; d_gene: .; CDR3nt: TGCAGCGTTGAGCGTCAGGGGCACACCGGGGAGCTGTTTTTT; CDR3aa: CSVERQGHTGELFF
v_gene: TRBV11-3; abundance: .; j_gene: TRBJ2-1; d_gene: .; CDR3nt: TGTGCCAGCAGCTTGGGCGTGGTAGGCTACAATGAGCAGTTCTTC; CDR3aa: CASSLGVVGYNEQFF
v_gene: TRBV19; abundance: .; j_gene: TRBJ1-2; d_gene: .; CDR3nt: TGTGCCAGTAGTACAGGGTTCGGCTACACCTTC; CDR3aa: CASSTGFGYTF
v_gene: TRBV7-2; abundance: .; j_gene: TRBJ1-5; d_gene: .; CDR3nt: TGTGCCAGCAGCTTAGGATCGGAGGGACAGCCCCAGCATTTT; CDR3aa: CASSLGSEGQPQHF
v_gene: TRBV6-1; abundance: .; j_gene: TRBJ1-2; d_gene: .; CDR3nt: TGTGCCAGCAGTGAAGCGGCAGGTCAGGTCTATGGCTACACCTTC; CDR3aa: CASSEAAGQVYGYTF
v_gene: TRBV28; abundance: .; j_gene: TRBJ2-1; d_gene: TRBD2; CDR3nt: TGTGCCAGCGGGTGGCTAGCGGGAGGCGGCAATGAGCAGTTCTTC; CDR3aa: CASGWLAGGGNEQFF
v_gene: TRBV19; abundance: .; j_gene: TRBJ1-5; d_gene: .; CDR3nt: TGTGCCAGTAGTATATCACGAGTCAGCAATCAGCCCCAGCATTTT; CDR3aa: CASSISRVSNQPQHF
v_gene: TRBV10-1; abundance: .; j_gene: TRBJ1-5; d_gene: TRBD1; CDR3nt: TGCGCCAGCGAACAGGGGTGGGACAATCAGCCCCAGCATTTT; CDR3aa: CASEQGWDNQPQHF
v_gene: TRBV7-9; abundance: once; j_gene: TRBJ1-1; d_gene: .; CDR3nt: TGTGCCAGCAGCTTAGTCTTGAACACTGAAGCTTTCTTT; CDR3aa: CASSLVLNTEAFF
v_gene: TRBV4-3; abundance: .; j_gene: TRBJ2-1; d_gene: .; CDR3nt: TGCGCCAGCAGCCAAGACGCCGATCGGAATGAGCAGTTCTTC; CDR3aa: CASSQDADRNEQFF
v_gene: TRBV19; abundance: .; j_gene: TRBJ1-5; d_gene: .; CDR3nt: TGTGCCAGTTCGGTGCATAGCAATCAGCCCCAGCATTTT; CDR3aa: CASSVHSNQPQHF
v_gene: TRBV30; abundance: .; j_gene: TRBJ1-2; d_gene: TRBD1; CDR3nt: TGTGCCTGGAGTGTAAGGGGGCAGGGTGGCTACACCTTC; CDR3aa: CAWSVRGQGGYTF